The 27 T cell receptor beta chains given below trace back to one sample, sequenced in a study of T cell clonality in common variable immunodeficiency. Assay: immunoSEQ multiplex PCR; the TCRdb copy retains only in-frame clones and omits some. Recorded here are about 66,000 clones, none singletons. Specimen: peripheral blood mononuclear cells. Receptor source: a person aged 18 to 75 in good health.

As concerns this clone: A read error may produce the germline difference seen at one junction end. The read halts 3 residues ahead of the CDR3 end, with the missing end drawn from the germline J gene. The J gene is TRBJ2-1, the V gene TRBV7-3; 9 positions match TRBD2. CDR1 is SGHTA, CDR2 FQGTGA, per germline. The CDR3 sequence is 15 residues long. The CDR3 DNA, read in part, is TGTACCAGCAGAAATAGCGGGGGTGCGATCGATGAG. Translation: CTSRNSGGAIDE. The entire CDR3 protein is CTSRNSGGAIDEQFF.

This clone was detected a few times. The read ends 3 residues shy of where the CDR3 ends; the end is completed using the germline J gene. V usage is TRBV7-9 and J usage is TRBJ1-2; no firm D call. CDR3 size: 15 residues. Per the germline V gene, CDR1 is SEHNR and CDR2 is FQNEAQ (reference sequence). The DNA read from the CDR3 is TGTGCCAGCAGGTTTAGCGGGAGCTCCTACAATGAC. Translated: CASRFSGSSYND. The complete CDR3 protein is CASRFSGSSYNDYTF.

This clone occurred many times. The read falls 3 residues short of the CDR3 end, and the missing part is taken from the germline J gene. V is TRBV6-2 or TRBV6-3 and J is TRBJ1-1, with 8 nucleotides matching TRBD1. Trimming took 5 bases from V and 0 from J; bases not matched to a gene: 5. The CDR3 extends over 15 amino acids. CDR1 and CDR2 from the germline V gene are MNHEY and SVGEGT. CDR3 DNA (partial): TGTGCCAGCAGTCCTGGGACAGGCCTGAACACTGAA. It yields the protein CASSPGTGLNTE. In full, the CDR3 is CASSPGTGLNTEAFF.

In its sample, this clone was seen many times. The CDR3 goes on 3 residues after the read ends, and that part is filled in from the germline J gene. The chain combines TRBV19 with TRBJ2-3; TRBD2 matches at 13 bases. Germline lookup yields CDR1 LNHDA and CDR2 SQIVND (reference sequence). This CDR3 is built from 16 residues. The V and J ends lost 6 bases and 2 bases, in that order; junction bases with no gene match: 5. The CDR3 DNA, read in part, is TGTGCCAGTAGCGTGACTAGCGGGAGGCCCACAGATACG. Its translation: CASSVTSGRPTDT. The complete CDR3 reads CASSVTSGRPTDTQYF.

This clone has at least ten counts. The read terminates 3 residues ahead of where the CDR3 ends, so the germline J gene completes it. J is TRBJ2-5 and V is TRBV20-1; the D gene could be TRBD1 or TRBD2 (5 bases each). CDR1 DFQATT and CDR2 SNEGSKA come from the germline V gene (reference sequence). This CDR3 spans 15 amino acids. V was clipped by 5 bases and J by 2 bases, with 18 bases between them. Here the CDR3 reads CSARGAGRSQETQYF. CDR3 bases read: TGCAGTGCTCGAGGGGCAGGGAGATCTCAAGAGACC.

This clone was observed many times. The sequenced fragment ends 3 residues before the CDR3 boundary, so the rest is inferred from the germline J gene. This sequence joins TRBV30 and TRBJ2-7; TRBD1 aligns across 7 bases. Germline loops: CDR1 GTSNPN, CDR2 SVGIG (reference sequence). This CDR3 is built from 14 residues. V was clipped by 0 bases and J by 2 bases; unmatched bases: 4. The sequenced part of the CDR3 DNA is TGTGCCTGGAGTGTTGCAGGGGGACCCTACGAG. As protein: CAWSVAGGPYE. The whole CDR3 reads CAWSVAGGPYEQYF.

This clone was counted a few times. The read terminates 3 residues ahead of where the CDR3 ends, so the germline J gene completes it. The chain recombines TRBV25-1 with TRBJ1-1; tentative D call: TRBD1 (5 bases). The CDR3 sequence is 14 residues long. V was cut by 3 bases and J by 5 bases, with 13 bases left in between. In germline, CDR1 is MGHDK, CDR2 SYGVNS. The CDR3 DNA, read in part, is TGTGCCAGCAGTGATATCAGGGAGGGGACTGAA. It encodes CASSDIREGTE. The full CDR3 sequence reads CASSDIREGTEAFF.

At least ten counts were recorded for this clone. The read terminates 3 residues ahead of where the CDR3 ends, so the germline J gene completes it. This sequence joins TRBV19 and TRBJ2-4; TRBD2 matches at 8 bases. This CDR3 has 16 residues. J gave up 0 bases and V 1 base, and 2 bases lay outside the gene matches. Germline V gene sequence: CDR1 LNHDA, CDR2 SQIVND (reference sequence). The CDR3 DNA, read in part, is TGTGCCAGTAGTATAGCGGGGGGGGTAGCCAAAAACATT. It yields the protein CASSIAGGVAKNI. The CDR3 in full is CASSIAGGVAKNIQYF.

This clone was counted ten times or more. The read ends 3 residues before the CDR3 terminus; that terminus is restored from the germline J gene. This chain joins TRBV12-3 or TRBV12-4 and TRBJ2-6; 8 nucleotides line up with TRBD1. This CDR3 comprises 14 residues. The trim removed 6 bases at V and 11 bases at J, leaving 9 bases unmatched. The CDR3 bases that were read are TGTGCCAGCAGAAGGGACAGGTCCGCCCACGTC. Translating it yields CASRRDRSAHV. The complete CDR3 reads CASRRDRSAHVLTF.

This clone occurred many times. The CDR3 end is not reached by the read, which stops 3 residues before it; the germline J gene fills it in. The rearrangement uses TRBV14 and TRBJ2-1, with D possibly matching TRBD2 (6 bases). Germline assignment: CDR1 SGHDN and CDR2 FVKESK. Deletions cut 3 bases from V and 6 bases from J, with 21 bases between. The CDR3 extends over 17 amino acids. CDR3 in amino acids: CASSQQSGGAGRNEQFF. The DNA read from the CDR3 is TGTGCCAGCAGCCAGCAATCCGGAGGGGCAGGGCGCAATGAG.

This clone was observed at least ten times. The missing CDR3 end, 3 residues past where the read stops, is filled in from the germline J gene. The genes are TRBV4-2 and TRBJ1-1; tentative D call: TRBD1 (5 bases). Germline V lookup: CDR1 LGHNA, CDR2 YNFKEQ. V lost 0 bases and J lost 1, with 9 bases in between. The CDR3 is 15 amino acids. CDR3 DNA, as far as it was read: TGTGCCAGCAGCCAAGAGGGCCAGGGGAACACTGAA. It specifies CASSQEGQGNTE. The full CDR3 is CASSQEGQGNTEAFF.

This clone has at least ten counts. The read finishes 3 residues shy of the CDR3 end, and the germline J gene is used to complete it. V is TRBV19 and J is TRBJ1-2; TRBD1 agrees at 7 bases. The junction had 14 bases not matched to a gene; V was cut back by 6 bases and J by 4 bases. Per the germline V gene, CDR1 is LNHDA and CDR2 is SQIVND (reference sequence). The CDR3 runs to 16 residues. CDR3 DNA, as far as it was read: TGTGCCAGTAGAACGTCCGGGACAGCGGCTTCCTATGGC. It codes for CASRTSGTAASYG. The CDR3 as a whole reads CASRTSGTAASYGYTF.

There are many counts of this clone. The covered CDR3 bases are TGTGCCATCAGTGAAACCGACAGAAGCTATGGC. Its protein product is CAISETDRSYG. The whole CDR3 sequence reads CAISETDRSYGYTF. J is TRBJ1-2 and V is TRBV10-3, with D possibly being TRBD1 (5 bases). The sequenced fragment ends 3 residues before the CDR3 boundary, so the rest is inferred from the germline J gene. There are 14 residues in the CDR3. Germline CDR1 and CDR2: ENHRY and SYGVKD. V dropped 3 bases and J dropped 4 bases, with 12 bases sitting between them.

In this sample, this clone turned up many times. Read data end 3 residues before the CDR3 end; the end is taken from the germline J gene. The V gene is TRBV5-1, the J gene TRBJ2-5, with D maybe TRBD2 (5 bases). Trimming pared 0 bases from V and 1 base from J, leaving 13 bases between. The CDR3 consists of 16 residues. Germline loops: CDR1 SGHRS, CDR2 YFSETQ. The CDR3 spells CASSLGERSPQETQYF. The CDR3 DNA, read in part, is TGCGCCAGCAGCTTGGGCGAGCGGAGCCCCCAAGAGACC.

This clone has ten or more counts. The read ends 3 residues early relative to the CDR3; the germline J gene fills the gap. This chain links TRBV19 with TRBJ2-2; 10 bases are shared with TRBD2. The length of the CDR3 is 15 residues. Germline values: CDR1 LNHDA, CDR2 SQIVND (reference sequence). Germline trimming cut 7 bases from V and 5 bases from J; bases unmatched to any gene: 7. CDR3 loop: CASTDSAGGTGELFF. The part of the CDR3 DNA that was read is TGTGCCAGTACCGATTCAGCGGGGGGGACCGGGGAG. Complete variable domain (other parts from reference TRBV19 and TRBJ2-2): DGGITQSPKYLFRKEGQNVTLSCEQNLNHDAMYWYRQDPGQGLRLIYYSQIVNDFQKGDIAEGYSVSREKKESFPLTVTSAQKNPTAFYLCASTDSAGGTGELFFGEGSRLTVL.

This clone was recorded many times. The CDR3 goes on 3 residues after the read ends, and that part is filled in from the germline J gene. This chain links TRBV18 with TRBJ1-3, with 9 bases aligning to TRBD1. J lost 1 base, V lost 8 bases, and 12 bases had no gene match. Germline V lookup: CDR1 KGHSH, CDR2 LQKENI. The CDR3 loop spans 17 amino acids. CDR3 protein: CASVRGQGVSSGNTIYF. The covered CDR3 bases are TGTGCCAGCGTCAGGGGACAGGGCGTATCTTCTGGAAACACC. Combining the CDR3 with reference TRBV18 and TRBJ1-3 gives the whole variable domain NAGVMQNPRHLVRRRGQEARLRCSPMKGHSHVYWYRQLPEEGLKFMVYLQKENIIDESGMPKERFSAEFPKEGPSILRIQQVVRGDSAAYFCASVRGQGVSSGNTIYFGEGSWLTVV.

At least ten counts were recorded for this clone. With the read ending 3 residues before the CDR3 end, the germline J gene is used to fill in that end. This chain uses TRBV5-1 with TRBJ2-5; D call uncertain. The CDR3 has 15 residues. Germline CDR1 and CDR2: SGHRS and YFSETQ. V shed 0 bases and J shed 5 bases, with 14 bases lying between them. CDR3 bases read: TGCGCCAGCAGCTTGGAAGGGCGCGATTGGGAGACC. Protein: CASSLEGRDWET. The CDR3 in its entirety is CASSLEGRDWETQYF.

In its sample, this clone was seen many times. The read ends 3 residues early relative to the CDR3; the germline J gene fills the gap. The J gene is TRBJ1-1, the V gene TRBV7-3; a possible D gene is TRBD1 (5 bases). Deletions cut 5 bases from V and 6 bases from J, with 28 bases between. Per the germline V gene, CDR1 is SGHTA and CDR2 is FQGTGA. The CDR3 loop spans 18 amino acids. CDR3 bases read: TGTGCCAGCAGCCCTCGTGGGTTTCTAGGTCAGCTAGGGGCTGAA. Its translation: CASSPRGFLGQLGAE. The entire CDR3 protein reads CASSPRGFLGQLGAEAFF.

This clone was detected ten times or more. From the germline J gene comes the end of the CDR3, since the read stops 3 residues before it. The chain recombines TRBV20-1 with TRBJ1-5; D is possibly TRBD1 (6 bases). Deletions cut 6 bases from V and 7 bases from J, with 16 bases between. The CDR3 sequence is 13 residues long. The germline V gene encodes CDR1 DFQATT and CDR2 SNEGSKA (reference sequence). The CDR3 sequence is CSAQGLSQQPQHF. The DNA read from the CDR3 is TGCAGTGCCCAGGGGCTGTCACAGCAGCCC.

This clone was observed many times. From the germline J gene comes the end of the CDR3, since the read stops 3 residues before it. This chain joins TRBV7-6 and TRBJ1-2; possible D gene TRBD1, 6 bases. Germline CDR1 SGHVS, CDR2 FNYEAQ. CDR3 length: 14 amino acids. The CDR3 sequence is CASSPEAGARGYTF. The sequenced part of the CDR3 DNA is TGTGCCAGCAGCCCAGAAGCGGGGGCTCGGGGC.

This clone was detected many times. The DNA ends 3 residues before the CDR3 does, and the rest of the CDR3 is filled in from the germline J gene. The J gene is TRBJ2-1, the V gene TRBV12-3 or TRBV12-4; the match to TRBD2 covers 10 bases. This CDR3 has 16 residues. Unmatched junction bases numbered 9, after V lost 4 bases and J lost 6 bases. The CDR3 bases that were read are TGTGCCAGCAGTTCTTTTCTAGCGGGAGTTGGCAATGAG. Protein sequence: CASSSFLAGVGNE. The whole CDR3 is CASSSFLAGVGNEQFF.

This clone was recorded at least ten times. The read terminates 3 residues before the CDR3 end, so the remaining end is supplied by the germline J gene. The V and J genes are TRBV12-3 or TRBV12-4 and TRBJ2-1; 9 bases align to TRBD2. This CDR3 has 17 residues. The ends lost 3 bases at V and 3 bases at J; junction bases unmatched: 9. CDR3 DNA, as far as it was read: TGTGCCAGCAGTTTGGCCCTGGGACTAGCAGTCTACAATGAG. Its protein is CASSLALGLAVYNE. Given in full, the CDR3 is CASSLALGLAVYNEQFF.

This clone has ten or more counts. The CDR3 protein is CAISPGTGSPLHF. CDR3 DNA (partial): TGTGCCATCAGTCCCGGGACAGGGTCTCCC. The chain combines TRBV10-3 with TRBJ1-6; TRBD1 matches at 9 bases. The read ends 3 residues early relative to the CDR3; the germline J gene fills the gap. The CDR3 is made up of 13 amino acids. Germline CDR1 and CDR2: ENHRY and SYGVKD.

This clone was recorded at least ten times. The read terminates 3 residues ahead of where the CDR3 ends, so the germline J gene completes it. The V call is TRBV4-1, the J call TRBJ1-4, with D maybe TRBD1 (6 bases). CDR1 and CDR2 from the germline V gene are MGHRA and YSYEKL. The CDR3 extends over 14 amino acids. The CDR3 bases that were read are TGCGCCAGCAGCCAAGATGTGAGGGGGTGGGAA. Protein sequence: CASSQDVRGWE. In full, the CDR3 reads CASSQDVRGWELFF.

Turning to this clone: The read is 3 residues too short to cover the CDR3 end, so that end is filled in from the germline J gene. The gene calls are TRBV5-1 and TRBJ2-1; TRBD2 matches 15 bases. This CDR3 region has 17 residues. J was trimmed by 6 bases and V by 0 bases; bases with no gene match: 4. The V gene's germline CDR1 is SGHRS and CDR2 YFSETQ. The sequenced part of the CDR3 DNA is TGCGCCAGCAGCTTGGGAGGACTAGCGGGAGGGCCCAATGAG. This encodes CASSLGGLAGGPNE. The entire CDR3 protein is CASSLGGLAGGPNEQFF.

This clone was detected ten times or more. The CDR3 is CASSPIAGGRSTDTQYF. The CDR3 DNA, read in part, is TGTGCCAGCTCACCAATTGCGGGGGGCCGATCCACAGATACG. The chain is built from TRBV18 and TRBJ2-3, with 8 bases identical to TRBD2. The read halts 3 residues ahead of the CDR3 end, with the missing end drawn from the germline J gene. V lost 2 bases, J lost 2 bases, and 9 bases stayed unmatched. From germline, CDR1 is KGHSH and CDR2 LQKENI. This CDR3 has 17 residues.

This clone was recorded many times. The read falls 3 residues short of the CDR3 end, and the missing part is taken from the germline J gene. V and J are TRBV2 and TRBJ2-3, with TRBD2 matching 10 bases. The germline V gene has CDR1 SNHLY and CDR2 FYNNEI. V dropped 9 bases and J dropped 1; count of bases not matched to a gene: 4. The length of the CDR3 is 14 residues. The covered CDR3 bases are TGTGCCAGTCATAGCGGGGGGCGCACAGATACG. Protein: CASHSGGRTDT. The whole CDR3 region reads CASHSGGRTDTQYF.